A selection of T cell receptor beta chains follows, all from one sample in a study of PD-1 blockade in classical Hodgkin lymphoma. TCRdb keeps only in-frame clones here, not all; method: immunoSEQ multiplex PCR. This table holds about 64,000 clones, around 94% found once. This specimen consisted of peripheral blood mononuclear cells (PBMCs), obtained before the fourth cycle of nivolumab. All receptors derive from a human donor with classical Hodgkin lymphoma. Both conserved end residues are part of each CDR3. Fields, in order: CDR3 DNA, CDR3 protein, V gene, D gene, clone size, J gene. D genes are given only for firm matches. The size entry is marked missing in some rows and otherwise reads once, few, many or a size class.

DNA: TGTGCCAGCAGCTTAGAATGGGGGGCGGCCGAGCAGTACTTC
CDR3: CASSLEWGAAEQYF
V: TRBV7-8
D: -
size: -
J: TRBJ2-7

DNA: TGTGCCAGCAGCCTCAGGGAGAGGGAGACCCAGTACTTC
CDR3: CASSLRERETQYF
V: TRBV7-9
D: -
size: -
J: TRBJ2-5

DNA: TGCGCCAGCAATGTCGGCGGGGTTGATAATGAGCAGTTCTTC
CDR3: CASNVGGVDNEQFF
V: TRBV5-1
D: -
size: -
J: TRBJ2-1

DNA: TGTGCCAGCAGTCGCAACTCCCCGGGACCCCTGTACTTC
CDR3: CASSRNSPGPLYF
V: TRBV6-5
D: -
size: -
J: TRBJ2-5

DNA: TGTGCCAGCAGTTACTGGGGGCTTAATGAAAAACTGTTTTTT
CDR3: CASSYWGLNEKLFF
V: TRBV6-5
D: -
size: -
J: TRBJ1-4

DNA: TGTGCCACAGGGGTTCGGCACACTGAAGCTTTCTTT
CDR3: CATGVRHTEAFF
V: TRBV2
D: -
size: -
J: TRBJ1-1

DNA: TGTGCCAGCAGCCCCAGCTCTGGGGCCAACGTCCTGACTTTC
CDR3: CASSPSSGANVLTF
V: TRBV7-3
D: -
size: -
J: TRBJ2-6

DNA: TGCGCCAGCAGCTTGGCCTCGGACCTCTCCTACGAGCAGTACTTC
CDR3: CASSLASDLSYEQYF
V: TRBV5-1
D: -
size: -
J: TRBJ2-7

DNA: TGTGCCAGCAGTTATTACAGGGTGGTCGAGACCCAGTACTTC
CDR3: CASSYYRVVETQYF
V: TRBV6-6
D: -
size: few
J: TRBJ2-5

DNA: TGTGCCAGCAGCTGGACAGGGGGCGCGCTGGACACTGAAGCTTTCTTT
CDR3: CASSWTGGALDTEAFF
V: TRBV7-8
D: TRBD1
size: -
J: TRBJ1-1

DNA: TGCGCCAGCAGTGACTACCCGAGGGAAGAGACCCAGTACTTC
CDR3: CASSDYPREETQYF
V: TRBV10-2
D: -
size: -
J: TRBJ2-5

DNA: TGCGCCAGCAGCTTCGACAGGTTGGACACTGAAGCTTTCTTT
CDR3: CASSFDRLDTEAFF
V: TRBV5-1
D: -
size: -
J: TRBJ1-1

DNA: TGTGCCAGCAGCTTAGAGGTCATCCGCACAGATACGCAGTATTTT
CDR3: CASSLEVIRTDTQYF
V: TRBV11-2
D: -
size: -
J: TRBJ2-3

DNA: TGTGCCAGCAGTCCTGGACCGGGACAGGGGCCCTACGAGCAGTACTTC
CDR3: CASSPGPGQGPYEQYF
V: TRBV27
D: TRBD1
size: -
J: TRBJ2-7

DNA: TGTGCCAGCAGTTATTACGGACAAAGGGAGCAGTACTTC
CDR3: CASSYYGQREQYF
V: TRBV6-6
D: -
size: -
J: TRBJ2-7

DNA: TGTGCCAGTAGTAAAATTAAGGACAGGGGAAGGTATCGCACTGAAGCTTTCTTT
CDR3: CASSKIKDRGRYRTEAFF
V: TRBV19
D: TRBD1
size: -
J: TRBJ1-1

DNA: TGCAGCCCATTGGGGTATTCGAGCAATCAGCCCCAGCATTTT
CDR3: CSPLGYSSNQPQHF
V: TRBV29-1
D: -
size: -
J: TRBJ1-5

DNA: TGTGCCAGCAGACCCGGAACAGGGCCCCTCGACGAGCAGTACTTC
CDR3: CASRPGTGPLDEQYF
V: TRBV11-3
D: -
size: -
J: TRBJ2-7

DNA: TGCGCCAGCAGGCCTAAAATCATAGAGACCCAGTACTTC
CDR3: CASRPKIIETQYF
V: TRBV10-1
D: -
size: -
J: TRBJ2-5

DNA: TGCAGCGCCGAGGTGACAGGTGGGCTGTTTTTT
CDR3: CSAEVTGGLFF
V: TRBV29-1
D: -
size: once
J: TRBJ1-4

DNA: TGTGCCAGTAGTATAGGGGGGGCCTTCACAGATACGCAGTATTTT
CDR3: CASSIGGAFTDTQYF
V: TRBV19
D: -
size: -
J: TRBJ2-3

DNA: TGTGCCAGCAGCCAGGGGGGGGTCGGATCGCCCCAGCATTTT
CDR3: CASSQGGVGSPQHF
V: TRBV28
D: TRBD1
size: -
J: TRBJ1-5

DNA: TGTGCCAGCAGCAGTATACAGGGGGAGATGAACACTGAAGCTTTCTTT
CDR3: CASSSIQGEMNTEAFF
V: TRBV28
D: TRBD1
size: -
J: TRBJ1-1

DNA: TGCGCCAGCAGCAATCTCCATGTCGCAACTAATGAAAAACTGTTTTTT
CDR3: CASSNLHVATNEKLFF
V: TRBV4-1
D: -
size: -
J: TRBJ1-4

DNA: TGTGCCAGCAGTTTACGGGGGGGTTACGAGCAGTACTTC
CDR3: CASSLRGGYEQYF
V: TRBV27
D: TRBD2
size: -
J: TRBJ2-7

DNA: TGTGCCTGGAGTCCTAGGGCAAACACTGAAGCTTTCTTT
CDR3: CAWSPRANTEAFF
V: TRBV30
D: -
size: -
J: TRBJ1-1

DNA: TGTGCCAGCAGCGTAGAGGCTTGGGGTGAAGCTTTCTTT
CDR3: CASSVEAWGEAFF
V: TRBV9
D: -
size: -
J: TRBJ1-1

DNA: TGTGCCATCAGACCGGGACAGAATACCTACGAGCAGTACTTC
CDR3: CAIRPGQNTYEQYF
V: TRBV10-3
D: TRBD1
size: once
J: TRBJ2-7

DNA: TGTGCCAGCAGCCCGGCCGGGCTAGCGGGTGCCACAGATACGCAGTATTTT
CDR3: CASSPAGLAGATDTQYF
V: TRBV5-4
D: TRBD2
size: -
J: TRBJ2-3

DNA: TGCGCCAGCAGCTTGAATGGACAGGAAGAGACCCAGTACTTC
CDR3: CASSLNGQEETQYF
V: TRBV5-1
D: TRBD1
size: -
J: TRBJ2-5

DNA: TGTGCCAGCAGCGTACAATCCGTCGGTGAAGCTTTCTTT
CDR3: CASSVQSVGEAFF
V: TRBV9
D: -
size: -
J: TRBJ1-1

DNA: TGTGCCATCAGTGAAAGCGGGAGGGCACAAGAGACCCAGTACTTC
CDR3: CAISESGRAQETQYF
V: TRBV10-3
D: TRBD2
size: -
J: TRBJ2-5